Detailed here is one TCR beta chain. Its antigen is as yet unknown. This entry belongs to a study of blood T cells in healthy people across ages. General observations from the study: Long-lived and aged donors differed, with more naive CD4+ cells and higher diversity in the long-lived.

Combining a sample-barcoded 5' primer with a J-beta primer mix, a second PCR ran for about 7 to 11 cycles. From the 5' RACE reads, TCRdb called clonotypes with MiXCR, one entry per CDR3 protein. Of more than 1 million distinct CDR3 sequences detected, 35% to 50% appear once; the ten largest clones hold approximately 17%. This CDR3 has 15 residues. CDR1 ENHRY and CDR2 SYGVKD come from the germline V gene. The V gene end was trimmed by 6 bases and the J gene end by 5 bases; junction bases not matched to a gene: 3. Sequencing was done on a sample of blood. The receptor was isolated from a woman in her fifties or sixties in good health. The rearrangement links TRBV10-3 to TRBJ2-1; TRBD2 matches 14 bases. CDR3 bases: TGTGCCATCAGGGGGACTAGCGGGAGTAACAATGAGCAGTTCTTC. It translates to CAIRGTSGSNNEQFF.